This T cell receptor (beta chain) originates from a study of radiation and T cells in renal cell carcinoma. Study background: Nephrectomy followed 15 Gy stereotactic body radiation by 4 weeks.

Using immunoSEQ multiplex PCR, the repertoire was profiled, and TCRdb retains in-frame clones only, with some absent. The table lists about 130,000 clones, about 88% of them singletons. V was pared by 0 bases and J by 0 bases, with 12 bases between. This CDR3 has 16 residues. Germline CDR1 is GTSNPN and CDR2 is SVGIG (reference sequence). As concerns this clone: Its antigen remains unknown.

Whole-study results and caveats: No pretreatment tumor biopsies were available for baseline clonotypes.

The time point is: baseline pretreatment blood. Indicated treatment: 15 Gy SBRT to primary tumor, nephrectomy 4 weeks later. The chain uses TRBV30 and TRBJ2-4, with D perhaps TRBD1 (6 bases). The TCR was taken from a woman in her forties or fifties with renal cell carcinoma. The sequenced sample was blood, obtained from a patient whose treatment included radiotherapy and nephrectomy. The CDR3 DNA sequence: TGTGCCTGGAGTGTATACAGGGAACTAGCCAAAAACATTCAGTACTTC. Protein: CAWSVYRELAKNIQYF.